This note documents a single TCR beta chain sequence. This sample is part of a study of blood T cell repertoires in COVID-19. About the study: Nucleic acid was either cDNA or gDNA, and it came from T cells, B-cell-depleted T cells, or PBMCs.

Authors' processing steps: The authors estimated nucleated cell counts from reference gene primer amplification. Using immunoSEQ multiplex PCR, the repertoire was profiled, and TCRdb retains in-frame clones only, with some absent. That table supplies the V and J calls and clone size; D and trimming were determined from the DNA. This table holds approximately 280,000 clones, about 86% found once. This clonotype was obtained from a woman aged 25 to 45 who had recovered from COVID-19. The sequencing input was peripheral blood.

For the CDR3, the DNA is TGTGCCAGCAGCCGTCGGGACAGCACCTCTGAAGCTTTCTTT. It encodes CASSRRDSTSEAFF. The rearrangement links TRBV6-2 or TRBV6-3 to TRBJ1-1; TRBD1 matches at 7 bases. The CDR3 spans 14 residues. V lost 6 bases, J lost 6 bases, and 10 bases stayed unmatched. Germline values: CDR1 MNHEY, CDR2 SVGEGT.